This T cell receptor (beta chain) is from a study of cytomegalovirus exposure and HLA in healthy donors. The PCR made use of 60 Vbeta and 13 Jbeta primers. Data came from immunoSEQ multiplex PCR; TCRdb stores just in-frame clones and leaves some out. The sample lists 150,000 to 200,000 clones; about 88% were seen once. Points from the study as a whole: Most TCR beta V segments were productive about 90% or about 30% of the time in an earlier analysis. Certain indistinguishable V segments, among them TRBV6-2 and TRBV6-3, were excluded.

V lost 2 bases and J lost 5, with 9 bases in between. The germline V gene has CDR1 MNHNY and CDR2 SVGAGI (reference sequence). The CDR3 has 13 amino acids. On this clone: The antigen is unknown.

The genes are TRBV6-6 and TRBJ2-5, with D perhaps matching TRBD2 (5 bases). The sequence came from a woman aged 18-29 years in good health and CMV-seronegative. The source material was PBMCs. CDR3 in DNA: TGTGCCAGCAGTTACGGGAGTAAGGAGACCCAGTACTTC. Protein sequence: CASSYGSKETQYF.